A single sample gave rise to the 27 T cell receptor beta chains below, sequenced in a study of blood T cell repertoires in COVID-19. Sequencing was performed with immunoSEQ multiplex PCR; in TCRdb, only in-frame clones are kept and a portion is missing. The sample has around 94,000 clones, roughly 87% seen once. What was sequenced was peripheral blood. Receptors were obtained from a woman aged 45 to 65 with COVID-19, enrolled during active disease.

The CDR3 nucleotides are TGTGCCATCCAACGACTAGCGGGGGCCAGCACAGATACGCAGTATTTT. As protein: CAIQRLAGASTDTQYF. This chain links TRBV6-6 with TRBJ2-3, with 12 nucleotides matching TRBD2. Germline values: CDR1 MNHNY, CDR2 SVGAGI (reference sequence). V dropped 10 bases and J dropped 0; count of bases not matched to a gene: 8. This CDR3 is 16 amino acids long.

The chain is built from TRBV3-1 (or the pseudogene TRBV3-2) and TRBJ2-1, with 8 nucleotides matching TRBD2. The ends lost 4 bases at V and 3 bases at J; junction bases unmatched: 11. The CDR3 contains 17 residues. Per the germline V gene, CDR1 is LGHDT and CDR2 is YNNKEL (reference sequence). In nucleotides, the CDR3 is TGTGCCAGCAGCCGGAGCGGGGGTAGCGGGATCTACAATGAGCAGTTCTTC. Translated, it gives CASSRSGGSGIYNEQFF.

The chain uses TRBV12-3 or TRBV12-4 and TRBJ2-2; D possibly corresponds to TRBD1 (5 bases). Trimming took off 3 bases at V and 10 bases at J, with 12 bases between the two ends. The CDR3 totals 13 residues. CDR3 in amino acids: CASSFMGRKELFF. For the CDR3, the DNA is TGTGCCAGCAGTTTTATGGGGCGCAAGGAGCTGTTTTTT.

J is TRBJ2-1 and V is TRBV27; perhaps TRBD2 as D (6 bases). V was clipped by 5 bases and J by 4 bases, with 12 bases between them. The CDR3 spans 14 residues. Looked up from germline, CDR1 is MNHEY and CDR2 is SMNVEV (reference sequence). As DNA, the CDR3 is TGTGCCAGCAGTCCCACGGGGAGGTACAATGAGCAGTTCTTC. Its protein is CASSPTGRYNEQFF.

This clone is a singleton in its sample. The gene calls are TRBV23-1 and TRBJ1-1; 7 positions match TRBD1. TRBV23-1 belongs to the ORF category, with a function that is uncertain. The V and J ends lost 3 bases and 7 bases, in that order; junction bases with no gene match: 2. The CDR3 is 12 residues long. DNA for the CDR3: TGCGCCAGCAGTCACAGGGGGAATGAAGCTTTCTTT. Protein: CASSHRGNEAFF.

The V call is TRBV7-8, the J call TRBJ2-1; D unclear. V was cut by 4 bases and J by 9 bases, with 16 bases left in between. The CDR3 totals 14 residues. Looked up from germline, CDR1 is SGHVS and CDR2 is FQNEAQ. The CDR3 here is CASSSRVASAEQFF. The CDR3 nucleotides read TGTGCCAGCAGCTCCCGGGTAGCCTCGGCTGAGCAGTTCTTC.

CDR3 sequence: CASSLDIQPSEQFF. CDR3 bases: TGTGCCAGCAGCTTAGATATACAGCCATCTGAGCAGTTCTTC. The V call is TRBV11-2, the J call TRBJ2-1, with unresolved D. The ends were cut back, 0 bases at V and 9 bases at J, with 12 bases in the middle. Germline V gene sequence: CDR1 SGHAT, CDR2 FQNNGV. This CDR3 region has 14 residues.

The V gene is TRBV11-2, the J gene TRBJ2-7; D may be TRBD2 (5 bases). V lost 8 bases and J 3 bases, leaving 23 bases between the germline ends. There are 16 residues in the CDR3. The germline V gene has CDR1 SGHAT and CDR2 FQNNGV. CDR3 region: CASLTSVGRGIYEQYF. CDR3 nucleotides: TGTGCCAGCCTGACCAGTGTTGGCAGAGGGATCTACGAGCAGTACTTC.

The CDR3 bases are TGTGCCAGCAGCACCTTGGCGGGGGGGGGCCTGGGGGGAGAGACCCAGTACTTC. Translated, it gives CASSTLAGGGLGGETQYF. The genes are TRBV21-1 and TRBJ2-5; the table assigns TRBD2, which was not confirmed against the DNA. TRBV21-1 has pseudogene status. This CDR3 has 18 residues.

This clone appeared a few times. The chain employs TRBV5-5 and TRBJ1-2, with D tentatively TRBD1 (6 bases). The CDR3 sequence is 14 residues long. Germline CDR1 SGHKS, CDR2 YYEKEE (reference sequence). The ends were cut back, 0 bases at V and 4 bases at J, with 10 bases in the middle. In DNA form, the CDR3 reads TGTGCCAGCAGCTTGGGGACAGCCAGCTATGGCTACACCTTC. Translated: CASSLGTASYGYTF.

This chain links TRBV9 with TRBJ2-3; 9 bases line up with TRBD2. The CDR3 has 16 residues. Germline assignment: CDR1 SGDLS and CDR2 YYNGEE. Germline trimming cut 0 bases from V and 0 bases from J; bases unmatched to any gene: 2. The DNA of the CDR3 is TGTGCCAGCAGCGTAGGGACTAGCGATAGCACAGATACGCAGTATTTT. It specifies CASSVGTSDSTDTQYF.

This chain links TRBV6-5 with TRBJ2-7; D might be TRBD1 (6 bases). Germline V gene data show CDR1 as MNHEY and CDR2 as SVGAGI. The CDR3 is 14 amino acids. V was cut by 6 bases and J by 5 bases, with 17 bases left in between. The CDR3 region is CASSRGHQNHEQYF. The CDR3 nucleotides are TGTGCCAGCAGCAGGGGACACCAAAACCACGAGCAGTACTTC.

The chain uses TRBV5-6 and TRBJ2-7; 11 positions agree with TRBD1. V was clipped by 3 bases and J by 4 bases; unmatched bases: 3. Germline V gene sequence: CDR1 SGHDT, CDR2 YYEEEE. This CDR3 has 14 amino acids. CDR3 coding DNA: TGTGCCAGCAGCTCAGGACAGGGGGCTTACGAGCAGTACTTC. It encodes CASSSGQGAYEQYF.

CDR3 DNA: TGTGCCAGCAGCGTAGATCCAGGGGTAGGCCAGCCCCAGCATTTT. It is translated as CASSVDPGVGQPQHF. The rearrangement links TRBV9 to TRBJ1-5; D is perhaps TRBD1 (6 bases). Trimming stripped 0 bases from V and 7 bases from J, with 14 bases between. CDR3 length: 15 residues. The germline gives CDR1 SGDLS, CDR2 YYNGEE.

This chain links TRBV9 with TRBJ2-5, with 10 positions matching TRBD2. The CDR3 is 15 amino acids. Germline trimming cut 0 bases from V and 6 bases from J; bases unmatched to any gene: 5. CDR1 is SGDLS, CDR2 YYNGEE, per germline. In nucleotides, the CDR3 is TGTGCCAGCAGCGTAGATCTAGCGGGGGACCAGACCCAGTACTTC. Protein sequence: CASSVDLAGDQTQYF.

J is TRBJ2-1 and V is TRBV6-5, with 8 bases matching TRBD2. Unmatched junction bases numbered 12, after V lost 2 bases and J lost 12 bases. CDR1 is MNHEY and CDR2 is SVGAGI in the germline V gene. The CDR3 extends over 15 amino acids. The DNA of the CDR3 is TGTGCCAGCAGTTACCAAGCGGGGGCCCCTCATGTGCAGTTCTTC. Residues: CASSYQAGAPHVQFF.

V is TRBV5-1 and J is TRBJ2-7, with TRBD2 matching 7 bases. Germline CDR1 reads SGHRS; CDR2 reads YFSETQ. The CDR3 runs to 14 residues. V lost 0 bases to trimming and J lost 4 bases; unmatched junction nucleotides: 4. The CDR3 sequence: CASSLESGAYEQYF. The DNA for the CDR3 is TGCGCCAGCAGCTTGGAGAGCGGGGCGTACGAGCAGTACTTC.

The J gene is TRBJ2-7, the V gene TRBV7-3, with TRBD2 matching over 7 bases. V lost 7 bases to trimming and J lost 3 bases; unmatched junction nucleotides: 6. Germline lookup yields CDR1 SGHTA and CDR2 FQGTGA. The CDR3 totals 13 residues. The CDR3 is CASTWTGGYEQYF. The CDR3 nucleotides are TGTGCCAGCACCTGGACGGGGGGCTACGAGCAGTACTTC. Full variable domain (outside the CDR3, taken from reference TRBV7-3 and TRBJ2-7): GAGVSQTPSNKVTEKGKYVELRCDPISGHTALYWYRQSLGQGPEFLIYFQGTGAADDSGLPNDRFFAVRPEGSVSTLKIQRTERGDSAVYLCASTWTGGYEQYFGPGTRLTVT.

The chain recombines TRBV7-9 with TRBJ2-2, with 7 bases identical to TRBD1. Germline V gene sequence: CDR1 SEHNR, CDR2 FQNEAQ (reference sequence). This CDR3 spans 15 amino acids. Germline trimming cut 5 bases from V and 2 bases from J; bases unmatched to any gene: 5. The CDR3 DNA follows: TGTGCCAGCAGCACACAGGGGCTTAACACCGGGGAGCTGTTTTTT. Its protein product is CASSTQGLNTGELFF. The full variable domain, its missing parts supplied by reference TRBV7-9 and TRBJ2-2, is DTGVSQNPRHKITKRGQNVTFRCDPISEHNRLYWYRQTLGQGPEFLTYFQNEAQLEKSRLLSDRFSAERPKGSFSTLEIQRTEQGDSAMYLCASSTQGLNTGELFFGEGSRLTVL.

CDR3 coding DNA: TGTGCCAGCAGCTTAAGGCGGGGGGGCGGAGATACGCAGTATTTT. Translating gives CASSLRRGGGDTQYF. The chain links TRBV11-2 to TRBJ2-3, with 9 bases matching TRBD2. Losses at the gene ends were 2 bases for V and 5 bases for J; bases not matched to a gene: 5. The germline V gene encodes CDR1 SGHAT and CDR2 FQNNGV. CDR3 length: 15 residues. Complete variable domain (other parts from reference TRBV11-2 and TRBJ2-3): EAGVAQSPRYKIIEKRQSVAFWCNPISGHATLYWYQQILGQGPKLLIQFQNNGVVDDSQLPKDRFSAERLKGVDSTLKIQPAKLEDSAVYLCASSLRRGGGDTQYFGPGTRLTVL.

V gene TRBV7-8 combines with J gene TRBJ1-4, with TRBD1 matching over 7 bases. The ends lost 5 bases at V and 7 bases at J; junction bases unmatched: 13. CDR1 is SGHVS and CDR2 is FQNEAQ in the germline V gene. This CDR3 is 16 amino acids long. The CDR3 reads CASSPTRQGAGEKLFF. CDR3 bases: TGTGCCAGCAGCCCCACCCGACAGGGCGCAGGTGAAAAACTGTTTTTT.

A few counts support this clone. J is TRBJ2-3 and V is TRBV9; TRBD1 matches 8 bases. The junction had 8 bases not matched to a gene; V was cut back by 4 bases and J by 1 base. The germline V gene has CDR1 SGDLS and CDR2 YYNGEE. The CDR3 has 16 residues. For the CDR3, the DNA is TGTGCCAGCAGCCCTAGGACAGGGATCGGCACAGATACGCAGTATTTT. It is translated as CASSPRTGIGTDTQYF.

This CDR3 is CASSARDALTNTQYF. The CDR3 DNA reads as TGTGCCAGCAGCGCACGGGATGCCCTCACGAATACGCAGTATTTT. The J gene is TRBJ2-3, the V gene TRBV9, with D perhaps TRBD2 (5 bases). V was shortened by 3 bases and J by 7 bases, with 18 bases between the two germline ends. Germline loops: CDR1 SGDLS, CDR2 YYNGEE. The CDR3 sequence is 15 residues long.

The rearrangement uses TRBV21-1 and TRBJ2-7; the DNA was not used to check the table's D call, TRBD1. TRBV21-1 is listed as a pseudogene. The CDR3 runs to 13 residues. CDR3 DNA: TGTGCCAGCAGCAAGGGACAGGGAGGCGAGCAGTACTTC. It is translated as CASSKGQGGEQYF.

The CDR3 DNA sequence: TGTGCCAGCCGGACAGGGCAAGAGACCCAGTACTTC. Translated: CASRTGQETQYF. The chain is built from TRBV27 and TRBJ2-5; 8 bases are shared with TRBD1. V shed 8 bases and J 2 bases; nucleotides not matched to a gene: 1. CDR1 is MNHEY and CDR2 is SMNVEV in the germline V gene (reference sequence). CDR3 length equals 12 residues.

A single count supports this clone. The chain uses TRBV3-1 (or the pseudogene TRBV3-2) and TRBJ2-5, with 10 positions matching TRBD2. CDR3 length: 14 amino acids. Germline assignment: CDR1 LGHDT and CDR2 YNNKEL (reference sequence). V shed 6 bases, J shed 4 bases, and the junction held 5 bases outside the gene matches. The CDR3 here is CASRIAGGGETQYF. DNA of the CDR3: TGTGCCAGCAGGATAGCGGGGGGAGGAGAGACCCAGTACTTC.

The chain carries TRBV27 and TRBJ1-4, with 7 positions matching TRBD1. Looked up from germline, CDR1 is MNHEY and CDR2 is SMNVEV (reference sequence). The CDR3 is made up of 16 amino acids. J gave up 8 bases and V 5 bases, and 14 bases lay outside the gene matches. The CDR3 nucleotides read TGTGCCAGCAGTCTCTATTCCGGGACAGCTTTAGAAAAACTGTTTTTT. It yields the protein CASSLYSGTALEKLFF.